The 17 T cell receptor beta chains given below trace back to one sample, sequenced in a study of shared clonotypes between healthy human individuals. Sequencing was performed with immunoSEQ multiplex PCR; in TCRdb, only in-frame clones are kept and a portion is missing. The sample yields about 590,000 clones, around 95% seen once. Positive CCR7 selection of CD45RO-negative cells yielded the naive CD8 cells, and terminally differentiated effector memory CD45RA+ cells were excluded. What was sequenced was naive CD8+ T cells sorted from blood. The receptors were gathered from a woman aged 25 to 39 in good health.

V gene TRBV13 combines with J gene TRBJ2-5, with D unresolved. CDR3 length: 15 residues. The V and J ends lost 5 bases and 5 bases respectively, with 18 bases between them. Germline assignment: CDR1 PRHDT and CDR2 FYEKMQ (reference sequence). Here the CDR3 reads CASSLYASSAETQYF. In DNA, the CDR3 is TGTGCCAGCAGCCTCTACGCTTCTAGTGCGGAGACCCAGTACTTC.

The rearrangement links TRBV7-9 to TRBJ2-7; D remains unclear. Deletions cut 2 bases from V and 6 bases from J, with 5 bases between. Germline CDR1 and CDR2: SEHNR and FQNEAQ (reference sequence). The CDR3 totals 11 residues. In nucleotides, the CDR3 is TGTGCCAGCAGCTTAATGCTCGAGCAGTACTTC. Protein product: CASSLMLEQYF.

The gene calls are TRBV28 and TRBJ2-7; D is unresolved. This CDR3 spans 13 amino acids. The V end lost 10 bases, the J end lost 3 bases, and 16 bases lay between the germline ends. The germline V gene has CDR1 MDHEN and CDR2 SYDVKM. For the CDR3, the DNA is TGTGCCACCTGCCATGGTATAAGCTACGAGCAGTACTTC. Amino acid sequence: CATCHGISYEQYF. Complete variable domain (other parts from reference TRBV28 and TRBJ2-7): DVKVTQSSRYLVKRTGEKVFLECVQDMDHENMFWYRQDPGLGLRLIYFSYDVKMKEKGDIPEGYSVSREKKERFSLILESASTNQTSMYLCATCHGISYEQYFGPGTRLTVT.

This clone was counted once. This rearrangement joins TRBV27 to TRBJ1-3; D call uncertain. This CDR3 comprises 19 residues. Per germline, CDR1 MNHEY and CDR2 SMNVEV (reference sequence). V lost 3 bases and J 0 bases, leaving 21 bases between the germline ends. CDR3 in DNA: TGTGCCAGCAGTTTGGTCGTGGGGTGGAGCCTTCGCTCTGGAAACACCATATATTTT. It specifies CASSLVVGWSLRSGNTIYF.

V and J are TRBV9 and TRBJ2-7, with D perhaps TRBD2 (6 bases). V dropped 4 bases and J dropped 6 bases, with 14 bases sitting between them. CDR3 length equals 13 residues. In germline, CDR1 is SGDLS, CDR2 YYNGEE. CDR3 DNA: TGTGCCAGCAGCATACTTCAGGGAGGCGAGCAGTACTTC. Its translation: CASSILQGGEQYF.

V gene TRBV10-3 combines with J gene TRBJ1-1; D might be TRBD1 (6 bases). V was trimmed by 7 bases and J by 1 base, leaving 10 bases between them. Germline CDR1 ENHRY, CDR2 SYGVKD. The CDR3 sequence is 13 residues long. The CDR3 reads CAIKLGGNTEAFF. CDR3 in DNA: TGTGCCATCAAATTAGGGGGGAACACTGAAGCTTTCTTT.

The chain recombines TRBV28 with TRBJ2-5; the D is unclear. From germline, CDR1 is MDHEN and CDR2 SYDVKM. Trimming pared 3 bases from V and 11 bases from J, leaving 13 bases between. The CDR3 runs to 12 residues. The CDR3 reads CASSLSQREQYF. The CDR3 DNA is TGTGCCAGCAGTTTGTCACAGCGTGAGCAGTACTTC.

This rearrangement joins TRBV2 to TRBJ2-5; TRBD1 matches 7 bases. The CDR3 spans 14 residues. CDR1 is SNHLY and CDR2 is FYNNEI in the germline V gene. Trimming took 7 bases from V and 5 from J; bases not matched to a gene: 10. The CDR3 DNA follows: TGTGCCAGCAAAGAGACAGGGTCCGGGGAGACCCAGTACTTC. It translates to CASKETGSGETQYF.

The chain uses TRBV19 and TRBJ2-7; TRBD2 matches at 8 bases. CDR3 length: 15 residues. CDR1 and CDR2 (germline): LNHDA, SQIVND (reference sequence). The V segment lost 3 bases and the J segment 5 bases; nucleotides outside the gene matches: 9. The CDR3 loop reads CASSMLLAGFDEQYF. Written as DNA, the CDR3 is TGTGCCAGTAGTATGCTTCTAGCGGGTTTCGACGAGCAGTACTTC.

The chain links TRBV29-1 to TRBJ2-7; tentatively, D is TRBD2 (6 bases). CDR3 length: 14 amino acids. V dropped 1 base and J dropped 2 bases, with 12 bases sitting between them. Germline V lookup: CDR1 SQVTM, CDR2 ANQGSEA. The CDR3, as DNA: TGCAGCGTTGAAGGTCAGGGAGGCACCTACGAGCAGTACTTC. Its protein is CSVEGQGGTYEQYF.

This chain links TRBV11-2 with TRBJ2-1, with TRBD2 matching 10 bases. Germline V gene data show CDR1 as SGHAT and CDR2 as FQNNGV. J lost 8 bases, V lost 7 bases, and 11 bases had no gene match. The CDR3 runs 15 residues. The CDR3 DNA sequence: TGTGCCAGCACCTCCAGCGGGAGGGCCGATGATGAGCAGTTCTTC. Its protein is CASTSSGRADDEQFF.

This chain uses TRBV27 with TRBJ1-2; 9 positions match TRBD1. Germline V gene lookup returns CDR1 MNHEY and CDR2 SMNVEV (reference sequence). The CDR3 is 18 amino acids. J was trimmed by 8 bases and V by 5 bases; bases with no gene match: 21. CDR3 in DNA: TGTGCCAGCAGTCAGAGACCTATCTTAGGACAGGGGAGGGGAGGCTACACCTTC. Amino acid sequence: CASSQRPILGQGRGGYTF.

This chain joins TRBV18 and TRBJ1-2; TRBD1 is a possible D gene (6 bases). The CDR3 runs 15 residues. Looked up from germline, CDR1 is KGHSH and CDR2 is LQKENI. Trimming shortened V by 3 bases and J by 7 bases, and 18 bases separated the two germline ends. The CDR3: CASSPGGSRAGGYTF. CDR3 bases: TGTGCCAGCTCACCTGGGGGCAGCAGGGCTGGTGGCTACACCTTC.

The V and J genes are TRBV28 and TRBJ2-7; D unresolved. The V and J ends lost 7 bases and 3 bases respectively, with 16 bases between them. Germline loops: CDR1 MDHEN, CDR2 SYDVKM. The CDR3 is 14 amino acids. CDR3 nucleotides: TGTGCCAGCACCTTGGGCCGCACGAGCTACGAGCAGTACTTC. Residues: CASTLGRTSYEQYF.

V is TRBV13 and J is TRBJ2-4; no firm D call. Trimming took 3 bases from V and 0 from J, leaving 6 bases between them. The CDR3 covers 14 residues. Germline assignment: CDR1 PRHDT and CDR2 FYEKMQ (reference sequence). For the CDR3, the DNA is TGTGCCAGCAGCTTCGGCCTAGCCAAAAACATTCAGTACTTC. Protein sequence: CASSFGLAKNIQYF. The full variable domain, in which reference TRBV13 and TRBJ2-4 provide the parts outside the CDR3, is AAGVIQSPRHLIKEKRETATLKCYPIPRHDTVYWYQQGPGQDPQFLISFYEKMQSDKGSIPDRFSAQQFSDYHSELNMSSLELGDSALYFCASSFGLAKNIQYFGAGTRLSVL.

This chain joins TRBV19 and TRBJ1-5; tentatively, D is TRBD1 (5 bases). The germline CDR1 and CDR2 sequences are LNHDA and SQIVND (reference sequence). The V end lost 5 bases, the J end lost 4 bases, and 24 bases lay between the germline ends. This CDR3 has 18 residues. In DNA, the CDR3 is TGTGCCAGTAGTTACTCACCCGGGACGGACCCGAGGAATCAGCCCCAGCATTTT. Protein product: CASSYSPGTDPRNQPQHF.

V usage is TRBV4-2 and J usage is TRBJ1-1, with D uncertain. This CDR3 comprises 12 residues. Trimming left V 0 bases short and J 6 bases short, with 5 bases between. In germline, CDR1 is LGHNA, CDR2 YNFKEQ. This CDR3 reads CASSQDRAEAFF. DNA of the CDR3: TGTGCCAGCAGCCAAGATAGGGCTGAAGCTTTCTTT.